Presented here are 20 T cell receptor beta chains from one specimen sequenced in a study of CD8+CD57+ T cells in acquired aplastic anemia. TCR beta VDJ and CDR3 profiling used genomic DNA as template. TCRdb reanalysed the reads using MiXCR and keeps one entry per CDR3 protein. This sample has under 350,000 distinct CDR3 sequences, with around three fifths found just once. Previously, flow cytometry had revealed CD8+CD57+ cell expansion in the patients chosen for sequencing. Material: sorted CD4+, CD8+, or CD8+CD57+ T cells (not recorded which) from PBMCs. These receptors all stem from a human donor with aplastic anemia.

Points on this clonotype: An end of the junction does not agree with germline; a read error may underlie this. This chain links TRBV10-3 with TRBJ2-3; 9 nucleotides line up with TRBD1. Germline CDR1 and CDR2: ENHRY and SYGVKD. The CDR3 has 15 residues. The CDR3: CASSAGQGGTDTRYF. The CDR3 DNA reads as TGTGCCAGCAGCGCGGGACAGGGTGGCACAGATACGCGGTATTTT.

This clonotype was seen only once. The rearrangement joins TRBV29-1 to TRBJ2-5; 9 bases match TRBD2. Germline values: CDR1 SQVTM, CDR2 ANQGSEA. V shed 8 bases, J shed 3 bases, and the junction held 10 bases outside the gene matches. The CDR3 spans 14 residues. Here the CDR3 DNA reads TGCAGCAGTCACCGGGCTAGCGGGAAAGAGACCCAGTACTTC. Translated: CSSHRASGKETQYF.

With regard to this clonotype: This could be a read error, since a much larger clone is one nucleotide away. The chain employs TRBV10-3 and TRBJ1-2; D is unclear. CDR3 size: 12 residues. Germline CDR1 reads ENHRY; CDR2 reads SYGVKD. Between the trimmed V and J ends, which lost 10 bases and 5 bases, there was a span of 14 bases. In nucleotides, the CDR3 is TGTGCCAGTGCAGGCCCTCTTTATGGCTACACCTTC. Residues: CASAGPLYGYTF.

This clonotype was seen ten or more times. This sequence joins TRBV20-1 and TRBJ2-5; the match to TRBD2 covers 9 bases. This CDR3 is built from 14 residues. Germline lookup yields CDR1 DFQATT and CDR2 SNEGSKA (reference sequence). The junction had 9 bases not matched to a gene; V was cut back by 5 bases and J by 5 bases. The CDR3 nucleotides are TGCAGTGCTTCGAAAAGCGGGGGGTTGGAGACCCAGTACTTC. This translates into CSASKSGGLETQYF.

The genes are TRBV9 and TRBJ1-1, with a possible D match to TRBD1 (5 bases). CDR1 SGDLS and CDR2 YYNGEE come from the germline V gene. The CDR3 sequence is 15 residues long. Trimming removed 0 bases from V and 1 base from J, with 10 bases in between. Written as DNA, the CDR3 is TGTGCCAGCAGCGTAGCCGACAGAAAGAACACTGAAGCTTTCTTT. This translates into CASSVADRKNTEAFF.

This sequence joins TRBV19 and TRBJ1-4; maybe TRBD1 (6 bases). The CDR3 has 15 residues. CDR1 is LNHDA, CDR2 SQIVND, per germline (reference sequence). V was cut by 5 bases and J by 8 bases, with 18 bases left in between. The CDR3, as DNA: TGTGCCAGTAGTCCACAACAGGGCTTGGGGGAAAAACTGTTTTTT. Translation gives CASSPQQGLGEKLFF.

DNA of the CDR3: TGTGCCAGCGTGGGGACAGGGGGCTATAATTCACCCCTCCACTTT. Its protein product is CASVGTGGYNSPLHF. This chain connects TRBV7-2 to TRBJ1-6; TRBD1 aligns across 11 bases. Trimming cost V 8 bases and J 3 bases; bases outside gene matches: 3. The CDR3 has 15 residues. CDR1 is SGHTA and CDR2 is FQGNSA in the germline V gene.

V gene TRBV4-1 combines with J gene TRBJ2-5; D unclear. CDR3 length: 13 residues. V lost 4 bases and J 5 bases, leaving 11 bases between the germline ends. In germline, CDR1 is MGHRA, CDR2 YSYEKL. The CDR3 DNA reads TGCGCCAGCAGCCCGTCTGATGGGGAGACCCAGTACTTC. It codes for CASSPSDGETQYF.

This clonotype has ten or more counts. J is TRBJ1-2 and V is TRBV5-1, with 11 bases matching TRBD1. The trim removed 1 base at V and 4 bases at J, leaving 3 bases unmatched. This CDR3 contains 15 residues. From germline, CDR1 is SGHRS and CDR2 YFSETQ. Written as DNA, the CDR3 is TGCGCCAGCAGCTTGACAGGACAGGGGGCCTATGGCTACACCTTC. It translates to CASSLTGQGAYGYTF. Full variable domain (rest looked up from reference TRBV5-1 and TRBJ1-2): KAGVTQTPRYLIKTRGQQVTLSCSPISGHRSVSWYQQTPGQGLQFLFEYFSETQRNKGNFPGRFSGRQFSNSRSEMNVSTLELGDSALYLCASSLTGQGAYGYTFGSGTRLTVV.

The chain combines TRBV7-9 with TRBJ2-1, with D maybe TRBD1 (6 bases). Trimming pared 2 bases from V and 8 bases from J, leaving 13 bases between. The CDR3 length is 14 residues. Germline CDR1 and CDR2: SEHNR and FQNEAQ (reference sequence). CDR3 DNA sequence: TGTGCCAGCAGCTTAACAGGGAGTTTTGATGAGCAGTTCTTC. Protein sequence: CASSLTGSFDEQFF.

The chain has TRBV3-1 and TRBJ1-2; the D is unclear. CDR1 and CDR2 from the germline V gene are LGHDT and YNNKEL (reference sequence). With 0 bases removed from V and 6 bases from J, the gap between germline ends came to 20 bases. The CDR3 is 17 residues long. The CDR3 DNA reads TGTGCCAGCAGCCAAGATTGGGGTAGAGGAGTCCATCATGGCTACACCTTC. The encoded protein is CASSQDWGRGVHHGYTF. The full variable domain, completed using reference TRBV3-1 and TRBJ1-2, is DTAVSQTPKYLVTQMGNDKSIKCEQNLGHDTMYWYKQDSKKFLKIMFSYNNKELIINETVPNRFSPKSPDKAHLNLHINSLELGDSAVYFCASSQDWGRGVHHGYTFGSGTRLTVV.

V is TRBV9 and J is TRBJ1-5; tentative D call: TRBD1 (6 bases). V was trimmed by 3 bases and J by 2 bases, leaving 6 bases between them. The germline CDR1 and CDR2 sequences are SGDLS and YYNGEE. CDR3 length: 13 residues. DNA of the CDR3: TGTGCCAGCAGCGGGACAGGCAATCAGCCCCAGCATTTT. Translation gives CASSGTGNQPQHF.

In regard to this clonotype: A junction end diverges from the germline sequence, so it may reflect a read error. V is TRBV2 and J is TRBJ2-3; no firm D call. Germline V gene lookup returns CDR1 SNHLY and CDR2 FYNNEI. The CDR3 spans 14 residues. CDR3 in amino acids: CASREDRPPDTQYF. The CDR3 DNA reads as TGTGCCAGCAGGGAAGACCGACCCCCAGATACGCAGTATTTT.

In its sample, this clonotype was seen many times. This chain joins TRBV7-9 and TRBJ1-5; the D is unclear. Germline CDR1 reads SEHNR; CDR2 reads FQNEAQ (reference sequence). V lost 1 base and J lost 1, with 11 bases in between. This CDR3 has 16 amino acids. The CDR3 here is CASSLDLELSNQPQHF. CDR3 DNA sequence: TGTGCCAGCAGCTTAGATCTGGAACTGAGCAATCAGCCCCAGCATTTT.

The V call is TRBV9, the J call TRBJ2-3; a weak D match, TRBD2 (5 bases). The ends were cut back, 4 bases at V and 4 bases at J, with 13 bases in the middle. The CDR3 is made up of 14 amino acids. CDR1 is SGDLS, CDR2 YYNGEE, per germline. CDR3 sequence: CASSTVALSDTQYF. CDR3 nucleotides: TGTGCCAGCAGCACCGTAGCGTTATCAGATACGCAGTATTTT.

This clonotype was picked up many times. The J gene is TRBJ2-5, the V gene TRBV20-1, with a tentative D call TRBD1 (6 bases). CDR1 is DFQATT and CDR2 is SNEGSKA in the germline V gene (reference sequence). The germline V and J ends were trimmed by 6 bases and 4 bases, with 24 bases remaining between them. There are 16 residues in the CDR3. The CDR3 region is CSAKQGSPVGRETQYF. The CDR3, as DNA: TGCAGTGCAAAACAGGGCTCCCCGGTGGGCCGAGAGACCCAGTACTTC.

This clonotype was found many times. This chain uses TRBV25-1 with TRBJ2-7; D call uncertain. Germline V lookup: CDR1 MGHDK, CDR2 SYGVNS. The V end lost 1 base, the J end lost 4 bases, and 5 bases lay between the germline ends. The CDR3 runs to 12 residues. The CDR3 nucleotides are TGTGCCAGCAGTGAATTTTGGTACGAGCAGTACTTC. Its translation is CASSEFWYEQYF.

The chain is built from TRBV13 and TRBJ2-7, with 10 bases that match TRBD1. Germline V CDR1 and CDR2: PRHDT, FYEKMQ (reference sequence). This CDR3 is 14 amino acids long. V dropped 4 bases and J dropped 5; count of bases not matched to a gene: 5. The CDR3, as DNA: TGTGCCAGCAGCTCGGGACAGGGGAGCAACGAGCAGTACTTC. It yields the protein CASSSGQGSNEQYF. The whole variable domain, filled in from reference TRBV13 and TRBJ2-7, reads AAGVIQSPRHLIKEKRETATLKCYPIPRHDTVYWYQQGPGQDPQFLISFYEKMQSDKGSIPDRFSAQQFSDYHSELNMSSLELGDSALYFCASSSGQGSNEQYFGPGTRLTVT.

This clonotype was detected only once. The gene calls are TRBV15 and TRBJ1-1; possibly TRBD1 for D (5 bases). V was pared by 5 bases and J by 1 base, with 8 bases between. The CDR3 has 13 amino acids. Germline lookup yields CDR1 LNHNV and CDR2 YYDKDF (reference sequence). In DNA, the CDR3 is TGTGCCACCAGCGGAGGGACGAACACTGAAGCTTTCTTT. Translating it yields CATSGGTNTEAFF.

The gene calls are TRBV9 and TRBJ2-5; 9 nucleotides match TRBD1. Germline lookup yields CDR1 SGDLS and CDR2 YYNGEE. The CDR3 length is 16 residues. V was pared by 0 bases and J by 4 bases, with 7 bases of the junction left unmatched. This chain's CDR3 is CASSVGGQGTRETQYF. The CDR3 DNA sequence: TGTGCCAGCAGCGTAGGGGGACAGGGTACGAGAGAGACCCAGTACTTC.